The clone carrying this TCR beta chain was detected only once. As yet, its antigen is unknown. How the authors handled the data: Sequence data from immunoSEQ were junction-only and lacked quality scores; consequently, filtering differed. Measured with immunoSEQ multiplex PCR; TCRdb has only the in-frame clones, and not every one. That table supplies the V and J calls and clone size; D and trimming were determined from the DNA. Of approximately 2,200,000 clones in the sample, approximately 94% are singletons; the top ten hold 1.5% to 2%. The data derive from a study of shared clonotypes between healthy human individuals. Naive CD8 cells, CD45RO-negative and positively selected for CCR7, excluded terminally differentiated effector memory CD45RA+ cells. This CDR3 spans 15 amino acids. Germline V gene sequence: CDR1 SQVTM, CDR2 ANQGSEA. The V segment lost 1 base and the J segment 0 bases; nucleotides outside the gene matches: 3.

The study, taken as a whole, reports: Naive subsets typically showed greater estimated richness than memory subsets. Among donors, clonotype sharing was expected to be affected by sequencing depth. Although depth was large, rarefaction showed that sequencing of the sorted subsets was incomplete.

The sequence was collected from a man aged 18 to 29 in good health. Some clones in this sample may be carry-over from other donors' samples. Sequencing input: naive CD8+ T cells from PBMCs. This chain connects TRBV29-1 to TRBJ2-1; TRBD1 agrees at 7 bases. The CDR3 sequence: CSVEGTGPSYNEQFF. In DNA form, the CDR3 reads TGCAGCGTTGAAGGGACAGGACCCTCCTACAATGAGCAGTTCTTC.